Following are 19 T cell receptor beta chains from one sample sequenced in a study of blood T cell repertoires in COVID-19. TCRdb keeps only in-frame clones here, not all; method: immunoSEQ multiplex PCR. The sample lists tens of thousands of clones; more than 70% were seen once. The sequenced sample was peripheral blood. These receptors were collected from a woman of 80 years or more with active COVID-19.

The chain uses TRBV5-1 and TRBJ2-7; TRBD1 aligns across 8 bases. CDR3 length equals 16 residues. Per the germline V gene, CDR1 is SGHRS and CDR2 is YFSETQ. Trimming took 4 bases from V and 2 from J; bases not matched to a gene: 11. Here the CDR3 DNA reads TGCGCCAGCAGCCCTACGATCGGGACAGGTCCCTACGAGCAGTACTTC. Its translation: CASSPTIGTGPYEQYF.

This rearrangement joins TRBV28 to TRBJ2-1; TRBD2 agrees at 10 bases. From germline, CDR1 is MDHEN and CDR2 SYDVKM. V trimming: 8 bases; J trimming: 1 base; junction bases outside the gene matches: 14. The CDR3 totals 18 residues. The CDR3 spells CASRLGLAGVVSYNEQFF. The CDR3 DNA reads TGTGCCAGCCGCTTGGGTCTAGCGGGAGTTGTGTCCTACAATGAGCAGTTCTTC.

V and J are TRBV7-3 and TRBJ2-3; tentatively, D is TRBD2 (6 bases). This CDR3 has 15 residues. Germline lookup yields CDR1 SGHTA and CDR2 FQGTGA. Trimming took off 2 bases at V and 0 bases at J, with 9 bases between the two ends. In DNA, the CDR3 is TGTGCCAGCAGCTTACGCGGGGCTAGCACAGATACGCAGTATTTT. Translated: CASSLRGASTDTQYF.

The chain links TRBV30 to TRBJ1-1, with D maybe TRBD1 (6 bases). The CDR3 runs 17 residues. Per germline, CDR1 GTSNPN and CDR2 SVGIG (reference sequence). Deletions cut 3 bases from V and 2 bases from J, with 22 bases between. The CDR3 reads CAWRTGINNPPNTEAFF. The CDR3 coding sequence is TGTGCCTGGAGGACAGGTATCAATAATCCTCCCAACACTGAAGCTTTCTTT.

This chain's CDR3 is CASSSLAGGGTDTQYF. In nucleotides, the CDR3 is TGTGCCAGCAGTTCCCTAGCGGGAGGGGGCACAGATACGCAGTATTTT. The gene calls are TRBV28 and TRBJ2-3; TRBD2 matches at 12 bases. From germline, CDR1 is MDHEN and CDR2 SYDVKM. The CDR3 has 16 amino acids. V lost 4 bases and J lost 1; bases outside the gene matches: 3.

The chain employs TRBV10-3 and TRBJ2-1; 7 bases match TRBD2. The CDR3 contains 16 residues. V shed 7 bases and J 0 bases; nucleotides not matched to a gene: 9. Germline V gene lookup returns CDR1 ENHRY and CDR2 SYGVKD. CDR3 nucleotides: TGTGCCATCACCGTCGCGCGGGGGAGCTCCTACAATGAGCAGTTCTTC. Its protein is CAITVARGSSYNEQFF.

CDR3 DNA: TGTGCCAGCAGCCCAAATTGGGGGGATGAAAAACTGTTTTTT. As protein: CASSPNWGDEKLFF. The V gene is TRBV11-2, the J gene TRBJ1-4, with D tentatively TRBD1 (5 bases). With 5 bases removed from V and 6 bases from J, the gap between germline ends came to 13 bases. Germline CDR1 reads SGHAT; CDR2 reads FQNNGV. The CDR3 loop spans 14 amino acids.

The chain combines TRBV9 with TRBJ2-5, with D possibly TRBD1 on 5 matching bases. CDR1 and CDR2 (germline): SGDLS, YYNGEE. V lost 3 bases and J lost 5, with 14 bases in between. The CDR3 extends over 14 amino acids. The CDR3 DNA reads TGTGCCAGCAGCGGGGGCTTCCGGGCGGAGACCCAGTACTTC. It codes for CASSGGFRAETQYF.

This chain uses TRBV3-1 (or the pseudogene TRBV3-2) with TRBJ2-3; 8 bases are a match to TRBD2. The CDR3 is made up of 17 amino acids. Trimming took 0 bases from V and 3 from J; bases not matched to a gene: 8. Germline values: CDR1 LGHDT, CDR2 YNNKEL (reference sequence). The CDR3 DNA reads as TGTGCCAGCAGCCAAGATGGAAGCGGGAGAGGTACAGATACGCAGTATTTT. This encodes CASSQDGSGRGTDTQYF.

This clone was observed a single time. V usage is TRBV5-4 and J usage is TRBJ2-4, with a possible D match to TRBD2 (5 bases). V shed 0 bases and J shed 2 bases, with 6 bases lying between them. CDR1 is SGHNT, CDR2 YYREEE, per germline (reference sequence). The CDR3 is 14 residues long. The CDR3 is CASSLAGTKNIQYF. CDR3 nucleotide sequence: TGTGCCAGCAGCTTGGCCGGGACCAAAAACATTCAGTACTTC.

The chain uses TRBV19 and TRBJ2-7; the match to TRBD1 covers 9 bases. The CDR3 runs to 15 residues. The germline V gene has CDR1 LNHDA and CDR2 SQIVND (reference sequence). Losses at the gene ends were 6 bases for V and 2 bases for J; bases not matched to a gene: 8. The CDR3 spells CASSIPGQGTYEQYF. CDR3 in DNA: TGTGCCAGTAGCATCCCGGGACAGGGTACCTACGAGCAGTACTTC.

The chain links TRBV20-1 to TRBJ1-6; D unresolved. The CDR3 totals 16 residues. The germline V gene has CDR1 DFQATT and CDR2 SNEGSKA (reference sequence). The V end was cut by 3 bases, the J end by 7 bases, with 19 bases between. CDR3 loop: CSASTGIGRRNSPLHF. CDR3 nucleotides: TGCAGTGCTAGTACGGGGATCGGCAGGCGGAATTCACCCCTCCACTTT.

The chain joins TRBV9 to TRBJ1-2; weak D call: TRBD1 (6 bases). V was clipped by 2 bases and J by 5 bases, with 13 bases between them. This CDR3 region has 14 residues. CDR1 and CDR2 (germline): SGDLS, YYNGEE. The CDR3 DNA sequence: TGTGCCAGCAGCGTGGGCAGGGGAGTATATGGCTACACCTTC. This gives the protein CASSVGRGVYGYTF.

This clone has only one observation. The chain carries TRBV28 and TRBJ2-5; no definite D call. The CDR3 totals 12 residues. V lost 4 bases and J lost 8, with 11 bases in between. The germline gives CDR1 MDHEN, CDR2 SYDVKM. The CDR3 is CASSSSGLTQYF. The CDR3 bases are TGTGCCAGCAGTTCCTCAGGTTTAACCCAGTACTTC.

The sample holds one count of this clone. J is TRBJ2-5 and V is TRBV7-9, with D maybe TRBD2 (6 bases). In germline, CDR1 is SEHNR, CDR2 FQNEAQ (reference sequence). The CDR3 totals 12 residues. V dropped 5 bases and J dropped 7 bases, with 11 bases sitting between them. The CDR3 here is CASSPVGGTQYF. As DNA, the CDR3 is TGTGCCAGCAGCCCGGTGGGGGGGACCCAGTACTTC.

This chain links TRBV20-1 with TRBJ2-5; D not certain. Germline CDR1 DFQATT, CDR2 SNEGSKA (reference sequence). This CDR3 is 12 amino acids long. Trimming removed 3 bases from V and 4 bases from J, with 9 bases in between. In nucleotides, the CDR3 is TGCAGTGCTAGTGGGCAGTTAGAGACCCAGTACTTC. It specifies CSASGQLETQYF.

J is TRBJ2-7 and V is TRBV28; the match to TRBD1 covers 9 bases. This CDR3 is built from 14 residues. Per germline, CDR1 MDHEN and CDR2 SYDVKM. Trimming cost V 6 bases and J 3 bases; bases outside gene matches: 6. The CDR3 spells CASRAGDRDYEQYF. The CDR3 DNA follows: TGTGCCAGCAGGGCGGGGGACAGGGACTACGAGCAGTACTTC.

V usage is TRBV2 and J usage is TRBJ2-1, with 12 bases matching TRBD2. Unmatched junction bases numbered 2, after V lost 4 bases and J lost 4 bases. The length of the CDR3 is 15 residues. Per germline, CDR1 SNHLY and CDR2 FYNNEI. CDR3 residues: CASSAGTSGYNEQFF. The CDR3 DNA sequence: TGTGCCAGCAGTGCCGGGACTAGCGGGTACAATGAGCAGTTCTTC.

The rearrangement uses TRBV4-3 and TRBJ2-1; D is unresolved. Germline CDR1 is LGHNA and CDR2 is YSLEER. The CDR3 has 11 residues. V was trimmed by 5 bases and J by 7 bases, leaving 6 bases between them. CDR3 residues: CASSNRNEQFF. As DNA, the CDR3 is TGCGCCAGCAGCAACAGAAATGAGCAGTTCTTC.